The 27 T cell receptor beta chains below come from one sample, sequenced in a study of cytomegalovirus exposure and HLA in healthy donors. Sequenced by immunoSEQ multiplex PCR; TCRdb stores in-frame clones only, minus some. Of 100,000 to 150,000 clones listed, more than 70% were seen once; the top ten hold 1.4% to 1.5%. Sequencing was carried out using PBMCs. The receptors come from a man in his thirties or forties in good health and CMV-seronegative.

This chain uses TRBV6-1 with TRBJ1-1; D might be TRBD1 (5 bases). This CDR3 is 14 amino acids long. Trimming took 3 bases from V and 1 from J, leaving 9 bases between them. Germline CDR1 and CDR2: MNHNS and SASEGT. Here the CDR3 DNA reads TGTGCCAGCAGTGATGGGAGGGGGAACACTGAAGCTTTCTTT. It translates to CASSDGRGNTEAFF.

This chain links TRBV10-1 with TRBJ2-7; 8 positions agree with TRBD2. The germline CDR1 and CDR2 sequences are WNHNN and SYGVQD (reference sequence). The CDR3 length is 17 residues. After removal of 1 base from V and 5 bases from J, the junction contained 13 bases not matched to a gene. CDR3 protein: CASSEYSRTSLNDEQYF. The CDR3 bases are TGCGCCAGCAGTGAGTATTCCCGGACTAGCCTGAACGACGAGCAGTACTTC.

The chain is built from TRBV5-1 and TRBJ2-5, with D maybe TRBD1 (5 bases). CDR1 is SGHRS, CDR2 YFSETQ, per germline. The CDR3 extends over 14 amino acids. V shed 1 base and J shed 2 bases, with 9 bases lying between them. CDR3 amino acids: CASSLLGVQETQYF. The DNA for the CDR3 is TGCGCCAGCAGCTTGTTAGGGGTTCAAGAGACCCAGTACTTC.

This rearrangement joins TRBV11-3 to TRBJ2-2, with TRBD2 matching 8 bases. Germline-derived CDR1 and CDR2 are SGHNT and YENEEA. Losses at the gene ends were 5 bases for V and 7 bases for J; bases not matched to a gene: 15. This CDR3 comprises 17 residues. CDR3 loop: CASSPKSSGSTGGELFF. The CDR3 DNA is TGTGCCAGCAGCCCCAAGTCAAGCGGGAGTACGGGCGGGGAGCTGTTTTTT.

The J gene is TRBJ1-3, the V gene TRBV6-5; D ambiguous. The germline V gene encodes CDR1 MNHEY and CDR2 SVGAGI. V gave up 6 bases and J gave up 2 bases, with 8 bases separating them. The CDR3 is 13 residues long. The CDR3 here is CASSLDPGNTIYF. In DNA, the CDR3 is TGTGCCAGCAGCCTAGACCCTGGAAACACCATATATTTT.

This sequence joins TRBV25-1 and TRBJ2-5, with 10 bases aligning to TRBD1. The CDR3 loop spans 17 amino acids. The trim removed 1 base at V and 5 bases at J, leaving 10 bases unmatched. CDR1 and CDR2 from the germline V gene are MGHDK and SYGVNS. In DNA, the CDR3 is TGTGCCAGCAGTGAATTTAGGTGGGACAGGGGTATCGAGACCCAGTACTTC. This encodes CASSEFRWDRGIETQYF.

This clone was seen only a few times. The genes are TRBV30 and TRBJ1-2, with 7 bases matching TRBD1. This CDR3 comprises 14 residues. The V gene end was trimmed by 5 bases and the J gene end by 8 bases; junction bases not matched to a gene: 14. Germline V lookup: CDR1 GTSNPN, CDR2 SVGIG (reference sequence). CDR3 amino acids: CAWGQEAVPRGYTF. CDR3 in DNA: TGTGCCTGGGGACAGGAGGCGGTCCCAAGGGGCTACACCTTC.

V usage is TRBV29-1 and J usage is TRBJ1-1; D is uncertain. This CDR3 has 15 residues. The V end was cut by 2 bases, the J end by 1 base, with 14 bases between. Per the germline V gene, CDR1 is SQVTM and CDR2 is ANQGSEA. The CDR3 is CSVEKEVVPNTEAFF. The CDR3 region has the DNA TGCAGCGTTGAAAAGGAGGTCGTCCCGAACACTGAAGCTTTCTTT.

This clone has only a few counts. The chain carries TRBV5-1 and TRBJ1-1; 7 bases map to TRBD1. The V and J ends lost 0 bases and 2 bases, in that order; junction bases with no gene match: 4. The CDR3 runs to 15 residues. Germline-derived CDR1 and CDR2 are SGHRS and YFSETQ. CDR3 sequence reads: CASSLGGTANTEAFF. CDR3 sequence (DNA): TGCGCCAGCAGCTTGGGTGGGACAGCCAACACTGAAGCTTTCTTT.

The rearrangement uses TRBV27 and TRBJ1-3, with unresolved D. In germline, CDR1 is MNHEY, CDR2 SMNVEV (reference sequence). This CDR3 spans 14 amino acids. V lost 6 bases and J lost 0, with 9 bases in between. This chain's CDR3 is CASRTRVSGNTIYF. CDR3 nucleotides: TGTGCCAGCAGGACACGCGTCTCTGGAAACACCATATATTTT.

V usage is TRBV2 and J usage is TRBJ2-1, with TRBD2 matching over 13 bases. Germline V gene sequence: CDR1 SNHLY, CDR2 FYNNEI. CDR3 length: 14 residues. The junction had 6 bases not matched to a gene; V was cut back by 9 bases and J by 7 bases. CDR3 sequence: CASLTSGRKNEQFF. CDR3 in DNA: TGTGCCAGTTTGACTAGCGGGAGGAAAAATGAGCAGTTCTTC. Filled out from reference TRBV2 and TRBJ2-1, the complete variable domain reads EPEVTQTPSHQVTQMGQEVILRCVPISNHLYFYWYRQILGQKVEFLVSFYNNEISEKSEIFDDQFSVERPDGSNFTLKIRSTKLEDSAMYFCASLTSGRKNEQFFGPGTRLTVL.

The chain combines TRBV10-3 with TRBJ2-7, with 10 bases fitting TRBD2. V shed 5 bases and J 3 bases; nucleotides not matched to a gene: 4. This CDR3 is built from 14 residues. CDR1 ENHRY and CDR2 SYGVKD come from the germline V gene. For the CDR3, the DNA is TGTGCCATCAGTCTAGCGGGAGTGGGCTACGAGCAGTACTTC. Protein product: CAISLAGVGYEQYF.

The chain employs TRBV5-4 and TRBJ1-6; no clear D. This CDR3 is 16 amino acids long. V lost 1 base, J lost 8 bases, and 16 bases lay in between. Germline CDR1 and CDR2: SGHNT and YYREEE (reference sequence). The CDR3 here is CASSLSGGVEDSPLHF. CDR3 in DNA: TGTGCCAGCAGCTTGTCCGGCGGCGTTGAGGATTCACCCCTCCACTTT.

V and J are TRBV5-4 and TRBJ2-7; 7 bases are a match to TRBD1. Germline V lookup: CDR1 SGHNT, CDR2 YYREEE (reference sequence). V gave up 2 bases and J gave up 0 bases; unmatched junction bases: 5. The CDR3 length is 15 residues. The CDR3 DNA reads TGTGCCAGCAGCTTTGGGACAGAGCTCTCCTACGAGCAGTACTTC. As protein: CASSFGTELSYEQYF.

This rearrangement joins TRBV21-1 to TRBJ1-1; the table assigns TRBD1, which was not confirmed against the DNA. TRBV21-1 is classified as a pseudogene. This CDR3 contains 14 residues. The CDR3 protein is CASTTRQGSTEAFF. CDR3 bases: TGTGCCAGCACCACCCGACAGGGAAGCACTGAAGCTTTCTTT.

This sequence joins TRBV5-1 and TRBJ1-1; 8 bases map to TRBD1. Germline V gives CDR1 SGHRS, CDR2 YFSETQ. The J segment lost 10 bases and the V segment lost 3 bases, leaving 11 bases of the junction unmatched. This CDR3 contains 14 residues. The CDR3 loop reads CASSSGTQGQGAFF. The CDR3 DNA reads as TGCGCCAGCAGCTCAGGAACCCAAGGACAGGGAGCTTTCTTT.

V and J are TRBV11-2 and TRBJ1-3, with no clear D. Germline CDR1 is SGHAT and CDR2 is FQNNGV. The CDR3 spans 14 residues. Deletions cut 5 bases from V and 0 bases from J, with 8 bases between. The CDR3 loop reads CASSNTDSGNTIYF. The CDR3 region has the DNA TGTGCCAGCAGCAATACAGACTCTGGAAACACCATATATTTT.

The CDR3 here is CASSLGASGIYEQYF. The CDR3 DNA sequence: TGTGCCAGCAGCTTAGGGGCTAGCGGCATCTACGAGCAGTACTTC. This chain joins TRBV7-2 and TRBJ2-7; 7 bases are shared with TRBD2. Germline CDR1 is SGHTA and CDR2 is FQGNSA. The V gene end was trimmed by 1 base and the J gene end by 3 bases; junction bases not matched to a gene: 6. CDR3 length equals 15 residues.

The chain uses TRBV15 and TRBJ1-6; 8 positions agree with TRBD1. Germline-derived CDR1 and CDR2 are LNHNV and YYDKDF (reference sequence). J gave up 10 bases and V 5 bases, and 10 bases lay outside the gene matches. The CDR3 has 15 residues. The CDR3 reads CATSGAGGARSPLHF. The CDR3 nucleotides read TGTGCCACCAGCGGAGCAGGGGGCGCGCGGTCACCCCTCCACTTT. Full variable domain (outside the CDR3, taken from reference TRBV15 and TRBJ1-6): DAMVIQNPRYQVTQFGKPVTLSCSQTLNHNVMYWYQQKSSQAPKLLFHYYDKDFNNEADTPDNFQSRRPNTSFCFLDIRSPGLGDTAMYLCATSGAGGARSPLHFGNGTRLTVT.

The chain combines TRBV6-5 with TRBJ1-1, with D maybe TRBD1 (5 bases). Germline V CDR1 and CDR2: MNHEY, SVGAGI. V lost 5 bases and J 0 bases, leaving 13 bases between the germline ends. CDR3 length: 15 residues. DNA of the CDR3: TGTGCCAGCAGTACCCGGACAACGATGAACACTGAAGCTTTCTTT. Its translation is CASSTRTTMNTEAFF.

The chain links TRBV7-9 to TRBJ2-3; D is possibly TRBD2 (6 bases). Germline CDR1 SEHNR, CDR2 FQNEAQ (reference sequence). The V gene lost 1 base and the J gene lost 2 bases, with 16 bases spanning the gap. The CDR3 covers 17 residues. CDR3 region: CASSLEYFRESTDTQYF. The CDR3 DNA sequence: TGTGCCAGCAGCTTAGAGTATTTTCGGGAGTCCACAGATACGCAGTATTTT.

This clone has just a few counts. Here the CDR3 reads CASSQEWGQSPLHF. The CDR3 DNA sequence: TGCGCCAGCAGCCAAGAGTGGGGGCAATCACCCCTCCACTTT. The chain links TRBV4-1 to TRBJ1-6; tentative D call: TRBD1 (6 bases). CDR1 MGHRA and CDR2 YSYEKL come from the germline V gene. There are 14 residues in the CDR3. V lost 0 bases and J lost 10, with 10 bases in between.

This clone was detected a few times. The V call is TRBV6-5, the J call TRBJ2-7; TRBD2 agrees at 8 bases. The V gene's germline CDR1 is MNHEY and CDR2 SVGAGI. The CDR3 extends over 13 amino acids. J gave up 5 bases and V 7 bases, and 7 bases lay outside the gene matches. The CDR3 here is CASTAGVGDEQYF. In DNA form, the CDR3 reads TGTGCCAGCACAGCGGGAGTGGGCGACGAGCAGTACTTC.

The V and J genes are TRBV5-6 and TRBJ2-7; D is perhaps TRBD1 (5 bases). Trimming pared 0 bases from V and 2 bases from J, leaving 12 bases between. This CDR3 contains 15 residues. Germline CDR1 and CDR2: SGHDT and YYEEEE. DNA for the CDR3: TGTGCCAGCAGCTTGGACAGGTTAGAAACCTACGAGCAGTACTTC. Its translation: CASSLDRLETYEQYF.

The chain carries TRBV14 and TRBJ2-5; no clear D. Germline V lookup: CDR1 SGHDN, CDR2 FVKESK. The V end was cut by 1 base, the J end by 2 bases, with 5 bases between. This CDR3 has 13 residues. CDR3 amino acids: CASSQGLQETQYF. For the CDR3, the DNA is TGTGCCAGCAGCCAAGGTCTACAAGAGACCCAGTACTTC.

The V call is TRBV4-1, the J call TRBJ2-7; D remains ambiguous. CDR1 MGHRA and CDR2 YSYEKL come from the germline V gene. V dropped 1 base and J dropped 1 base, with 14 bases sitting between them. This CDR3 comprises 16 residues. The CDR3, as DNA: TGCGCCAGCAGCCAAGCGGTTAGGCAGGCGTCCTACGAGCAGTACTTC. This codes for CASSQAVRQASYEQYF.

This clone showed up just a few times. CDR3 region: CASRRGYSGGYTF. The CDR3 DNA is TGCGCCAGCAGAAGGGGTTATAGTGGGGGCTACACCTTC. This rearrangement joins TRBV5-1 to TRBJ1-2, with D maybe TRBD1 (5 bases). This CDR3 is built from 13 residues. CDR1 and CDR2 (germline): SGHRS, YFSETQ. Trimming took off 5 bases at V and 8 bases at J, with 16 bases between the two ends.